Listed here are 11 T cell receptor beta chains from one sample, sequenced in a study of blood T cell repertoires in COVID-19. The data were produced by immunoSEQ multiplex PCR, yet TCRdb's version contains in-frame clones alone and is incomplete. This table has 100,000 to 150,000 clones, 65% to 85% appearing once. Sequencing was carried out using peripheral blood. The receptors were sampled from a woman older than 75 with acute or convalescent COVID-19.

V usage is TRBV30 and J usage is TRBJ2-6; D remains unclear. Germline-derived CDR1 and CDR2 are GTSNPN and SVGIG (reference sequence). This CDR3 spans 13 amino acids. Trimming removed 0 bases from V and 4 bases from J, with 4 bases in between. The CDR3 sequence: CAWSVGGANVLTF. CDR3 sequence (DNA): TGTGCCTGGAGTGTCGGGGGGGCCAACGTCCTGACTTTC.

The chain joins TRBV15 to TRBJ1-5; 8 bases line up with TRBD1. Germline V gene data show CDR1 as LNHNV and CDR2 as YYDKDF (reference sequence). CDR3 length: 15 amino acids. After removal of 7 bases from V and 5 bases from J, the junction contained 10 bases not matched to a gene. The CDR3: CATTQGRQGHQPQHF. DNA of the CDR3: TGTGCCACCACCCAAGGGAGACAGGGGCATCAGCCCCAGCATTTT.

The CDR3 region has the DNA TGTGCCAGCAGCTTAGGCGGTGGACTGTTTTTT. This sequence encodes CASSLGGGLFF. This sequence joins TRBV7-9 and TRBJ1-4, with unresolved D. Germline CDR1 reads SEHNR; CDR2 reads FQNEAQ (reference sequence). The CDR3 runs to 11 residues. Between the trimmed V and J ends, which lost 1 base and 13 bases, there was a span of 7 bases.

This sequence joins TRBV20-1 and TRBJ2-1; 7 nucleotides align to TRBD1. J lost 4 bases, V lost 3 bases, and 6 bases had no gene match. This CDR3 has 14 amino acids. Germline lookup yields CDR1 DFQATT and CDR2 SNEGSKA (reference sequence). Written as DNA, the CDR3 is TGCAGTGCTAGTGACAGGGTGGGTTACAATGAGCAGTTCTTC. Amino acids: CSASDRVGYNEQFF.

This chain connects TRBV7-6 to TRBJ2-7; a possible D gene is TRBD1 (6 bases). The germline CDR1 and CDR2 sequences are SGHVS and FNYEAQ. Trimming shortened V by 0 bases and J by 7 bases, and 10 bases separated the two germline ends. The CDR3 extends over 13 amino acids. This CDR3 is CASSLAGQREQYF. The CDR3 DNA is TGTGCCAGCAGCTTAGCAGGACAGAGGGAGCAGTACTTC.

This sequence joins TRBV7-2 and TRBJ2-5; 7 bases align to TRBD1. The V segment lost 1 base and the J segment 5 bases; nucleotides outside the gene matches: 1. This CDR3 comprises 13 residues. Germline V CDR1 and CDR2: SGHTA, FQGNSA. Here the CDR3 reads CASSLGTGETQYF. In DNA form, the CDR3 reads TGTGCCAGCAGCTTAGGGACAGGCGAGACCCAGTACTTC. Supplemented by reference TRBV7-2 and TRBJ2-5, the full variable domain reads GAGVSQSPSNKVTEKGKDVELRCDPISGHTALYWYRQSLGQGLEFLIYFQGNSAPDKSGLPSDRFSAERTGGSVSTLTIQRTQQEDSAVYLCASSLGTGETQYFGPGTRLLVL.

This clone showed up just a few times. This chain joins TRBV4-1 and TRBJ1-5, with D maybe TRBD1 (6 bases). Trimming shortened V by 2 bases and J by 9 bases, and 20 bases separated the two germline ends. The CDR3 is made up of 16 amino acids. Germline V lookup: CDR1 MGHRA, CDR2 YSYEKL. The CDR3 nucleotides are TGCGCCAGCAGCCAATCCTACACCAGGGGTCCAGGGCCCCAGCATTTT. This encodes CASSQSYTRGPGPQHF.

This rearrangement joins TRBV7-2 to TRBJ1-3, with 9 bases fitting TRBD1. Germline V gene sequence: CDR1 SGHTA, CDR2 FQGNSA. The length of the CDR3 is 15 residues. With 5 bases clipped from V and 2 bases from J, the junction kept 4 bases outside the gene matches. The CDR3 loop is CASSPDRGAGNTIYF. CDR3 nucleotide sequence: TGTGCCAGCAGCCCGGACAGGGGAGCTGGAAACACCATATATTTT.

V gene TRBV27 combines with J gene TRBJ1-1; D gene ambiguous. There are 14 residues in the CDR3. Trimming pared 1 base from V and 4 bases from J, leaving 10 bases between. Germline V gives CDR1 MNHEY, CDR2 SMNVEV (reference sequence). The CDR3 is CASSLYGDGTEAFF. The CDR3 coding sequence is TGTGCCAGCAGTTTATACGGAGATGGCACTGAAGCTTTCTTT.

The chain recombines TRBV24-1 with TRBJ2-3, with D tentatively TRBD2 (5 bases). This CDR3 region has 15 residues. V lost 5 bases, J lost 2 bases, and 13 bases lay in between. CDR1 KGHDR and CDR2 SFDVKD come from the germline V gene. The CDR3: CATSGFGENTDTQYF. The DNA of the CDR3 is TGTGCCACCAGTGGATTCGGGGAGAACACAGATACGCAGTATTTT.

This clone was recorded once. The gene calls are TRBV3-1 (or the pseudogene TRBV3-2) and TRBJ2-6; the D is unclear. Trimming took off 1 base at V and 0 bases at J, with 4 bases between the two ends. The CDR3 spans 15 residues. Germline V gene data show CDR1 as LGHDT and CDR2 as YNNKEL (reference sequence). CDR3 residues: CASSQAGSGANVLTF. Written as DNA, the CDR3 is TGTGCCAGCAGCCAAGCCGGCTCTGGGGCCAACGTCCTGACTTTC.